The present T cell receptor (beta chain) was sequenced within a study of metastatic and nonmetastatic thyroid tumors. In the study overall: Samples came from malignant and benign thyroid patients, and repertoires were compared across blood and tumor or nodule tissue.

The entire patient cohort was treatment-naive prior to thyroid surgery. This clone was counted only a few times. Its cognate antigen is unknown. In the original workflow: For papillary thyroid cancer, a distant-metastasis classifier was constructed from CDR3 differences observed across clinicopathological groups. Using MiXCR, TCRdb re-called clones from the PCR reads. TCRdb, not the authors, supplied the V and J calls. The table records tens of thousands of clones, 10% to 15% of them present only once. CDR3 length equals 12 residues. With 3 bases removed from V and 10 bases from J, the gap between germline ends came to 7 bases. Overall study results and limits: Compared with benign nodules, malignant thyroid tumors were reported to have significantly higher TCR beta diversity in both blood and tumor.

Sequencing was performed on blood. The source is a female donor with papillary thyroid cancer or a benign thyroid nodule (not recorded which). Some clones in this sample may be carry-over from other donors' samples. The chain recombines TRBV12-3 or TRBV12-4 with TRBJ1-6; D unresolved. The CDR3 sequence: CASSFGRSPLHF. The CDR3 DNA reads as TGTGCCAGCAGTTTCGGCAGATCACCCCTCCACTTT.